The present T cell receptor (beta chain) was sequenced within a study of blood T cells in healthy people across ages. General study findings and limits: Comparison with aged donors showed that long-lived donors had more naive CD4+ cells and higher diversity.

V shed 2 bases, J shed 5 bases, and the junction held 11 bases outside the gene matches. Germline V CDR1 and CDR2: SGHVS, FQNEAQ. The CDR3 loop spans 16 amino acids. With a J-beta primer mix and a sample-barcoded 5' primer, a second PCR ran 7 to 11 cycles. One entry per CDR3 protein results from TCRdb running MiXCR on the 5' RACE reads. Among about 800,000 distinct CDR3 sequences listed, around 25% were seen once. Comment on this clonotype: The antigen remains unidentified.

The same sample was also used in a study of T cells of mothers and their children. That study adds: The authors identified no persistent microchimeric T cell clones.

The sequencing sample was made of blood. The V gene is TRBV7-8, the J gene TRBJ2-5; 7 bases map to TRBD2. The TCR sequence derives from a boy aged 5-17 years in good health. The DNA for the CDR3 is TGTGCCAGCAGCTTAAATCGACTAGCAAGTGTGGAGACCCAGTACTTC. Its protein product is CASSLNRLASVETQYF.